The following is a TCR beta chain sequence with its context. Antigen specificity is unknown. The junction departs from the called germline gene at one end, perhaps through a read error. The data are from a study of T cells in Graves' hyperthyroidism and ophthalmopathy. General study findings and limits: A 13 V-J model separated ophthalmopathy from stable hyperthyroidism. Model output signaled ophthalmopathy a median 6.5 months ahead of onset.

PBMCs were collected from an approximately 9 ml volume of fresh peripheral blood. From RNA transcripts, TCR beta CDR3 regions were amplified. RT-PCR in the first round (using the HTBI primer set) targeted the TCR CDR3. TCRdb independently ran MiXCR on the multiplex PCR reads; one entry per CDR3 protein. The table records under 650,000 distinct CDR3 sequences, roughly 17% of them present only once. The CDR3 is 13 residues long. Germline V gene lookup returns CDR1 SGHTA and CDR2 FQGNSA. The receptor's source is a woman aged 30 to 39 with Graves' hyperthyroidism. Sequencing was carried out using blood. The chain has TRBV7-2 and TRBJ1-1; TRBD1 might be the D (5 bases). The CDR3 reads CASSFSGNTGAFF. The CDR3 nucleotides are TGTGCCAGCAGCTTCTCAGGGAACACTGGAGCTTTCTTT.